The sequence of this T cell receptor (beta chain) was determined in a study of OX40 agonist ivuxolimab in advanced cancers. Study-level background: Patients received intravenous ivuxolimab every 2 weeks at 0.01 to 10 mg/kg.

The CDR3 is 16 residues long. Study results and limitations: Low levels of normalized T-cell clonal expansion also appeared in some nonresponders. Averaging showed that CD8+ T cells had more expanded clones than CD4+ did.

About this clone: Its antigen is currently unknown.

Generated by immunoSEQ multiplex PCR, the TCRdb table keeps only in-frame clones and is missing some. The sample shows 57,000 or so clones, just under 85% of them seen only once. The gene calls are TRBV1 and TRBJ1-2. TRBV1 represents a pseudogene. The material sequenced was CD4+ or CD8+ T cells sorted from blood, taken in a trial of the OX40 agonist ivuxolimab. The receptor's source is an adult with an advanced solid tumor such as melanoma, head and neck, liver or kidney cancer. The CDR3, as DNA: TGCACCAGCAGGGTCACAAGTGTGCGAAAGACCTATGGCTACACCTTC. It codes for CTSRVTSVRKTYGYTF.